This T cell receptor (beta chain) was sequenced during a study of long-term antiretroviral therapy in people with HIV. With survey level as its setting, the immunoSEQ assay was v3.0. Profiled with immunoSEQ multiplex PCR; TCRdb holds only in-frame clones, not every one. This sample yields about 21,000 clones, of which about four fifths are seen a single time; 5% to 7% belongs to the top ten. United States facilities provided treatment to all participants with HIV. CDR3 length: 12 residues. Germline CDR1 SGHRS, CDR2 YFSETQ. Trimming took off 4 bases at V and 2 bases at J, with 5 bases between the two ends.

This TCR derives from a woman in her thirties with HIV. The gene calls are TRBV5-1 and TRBJ2-3; D not certain. The sample here was unsorted PBMCs, taken 0.2 years after starting antiretroviral therapy. CDR3 in DNA: TGCGCCAGCAGCGTTAACACAGATACGCAGTATTTT. Its protein product is CASSVNTDTQYF.